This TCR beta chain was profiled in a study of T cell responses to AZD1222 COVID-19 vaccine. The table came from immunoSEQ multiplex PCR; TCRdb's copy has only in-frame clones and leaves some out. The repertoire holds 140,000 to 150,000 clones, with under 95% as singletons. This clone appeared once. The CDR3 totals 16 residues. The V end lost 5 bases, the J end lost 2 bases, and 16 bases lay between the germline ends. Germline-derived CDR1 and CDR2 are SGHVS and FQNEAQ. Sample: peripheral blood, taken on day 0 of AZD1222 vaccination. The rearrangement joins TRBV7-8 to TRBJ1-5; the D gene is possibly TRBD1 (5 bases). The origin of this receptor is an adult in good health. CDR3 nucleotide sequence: TGTGCCAGCAGCCTCAGAATGGGGGAAGGCAATCAGCCCCAGCATTTT. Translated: CASSLRMGEGNQPQHF. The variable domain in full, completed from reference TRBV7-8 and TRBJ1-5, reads GAGVSQSPRYKVAKRGQDVALRCDPISGHVSLFWYQQALGQGPEFLTYFQNEAQLDKSGLPSDRFFAERPEGSVSTLKIQRTQQEDSAVYLCASSLRMGEGNQPQHFGDGTRLSIL.